These 5 T cell receptor beta chains came from one sample sequenced in a study of T cells in Graves' hyperthyroidism and ophthalmopathy. The CDR3 regions of TCR beta were amplified from RNA transcripts. First-round RT-PCR of the TCR CDR3 relied on the HTBI primer set. Via MiXCR, TCRdb re-called the multiplex PCR reads, giving one row per CDR3 protein. The table shows about 720,000 distinct CDR3 sequences, with roughly 15% occurring only once. Sequencing was performed on blood. These receptors came from a man aged 18 to 30 with Graves' hyperthyroidism.

This clonotype was detected ten times or more. J is TRBJ2-7 and V is TRBV6-5; no clear D gene. V lost 4 bases to trimming and J lost 2 bases, with 15 bases between them. The CDR3 spans 15 residues. Germline CDR1 and CDR2: MNHEY and SVGAGI. The CDR3 DNA reads as TGTGCCAGCAGTTTGGCCCCATCCACGGCCTACGAGCAGTACTTC. Amino acid sequence: CASSLAPSTAYEQYF.

This clonotype was counted at least ten times. This chain uses TRBV7-2 with TRBJ1-1; D remains unclear. The germline V gene has CDR1 SGHTA and CDR2 FQGNSA. V shed 1 base and J shed 1 base, with 4 bases lying between them. The CDR3 length is 13 residues. The CDR3 sequence: CASSLDSNTEAFF. The CDR3 region has the DNA TGTGCCAGCAGCTTAGACTCGAACACTGAAGCTTTCTTT. The whole variable domain, remainder taken from reference TRBV7-2 and TRBJ1-1, is GAGVSQSPSNKVTEKGKDVELRCDPISGHTALYWYRQSLGQGLEFLIYFQGNSAPDKSGLPSDRFSAERTGGSVSTLTIQRTQQEDSAVYLCASSLDSNTEAFFGQGTRLTVV.

Only a few counts were recorded for this clonotype. V is TRBV28 and J is TRBJ2-5; D is undetermined. V lost 1 base and J 5 bases, leaving 11 bases between the germline ends. CDR1 and CDR2 from the germline V gene are MDHEN and SYDVKM. The CDR3 is made up of 14 amino acids. The CDR3 DNA reads as TGTGCCAGCAGTTTATTCTCCTACCTGGAGACCCAGTACTTC. Translation gives CASSLFSYLETQYF.

This clonotype was detected ten times or more. V gene TRBV28 combines with J gene TRBJ2-7; the D gene is possibly TRBD1 (7 bases). V was clipped by 6 bases and J by 4 bases, with 16 bases between them. This CDR3 spans 14 amino acids. Germline values: CDR1 MDHEN, CDR2 SYDVKM. The CDR3 protein is CASRPHRGGYEQYF. Written as DNA, the CDR3 is TGTGCCAGCAGGCCCCACAGGGGAGGTTACGAGCAGTACTTC.

V gene TRBV6-1 combines with J gene TRBJ2-1; tentatively, D is TRBD2 (5 bases). Trimming took off 5 bases at V and 9 bases at J, with 14 bases between the two ends. There are 13 residues in the CDR3. The V gene's germline CDR1 is MNHNS and CDR2 SASEGT. The CDR3, as DNA: TGTGCCAGCAGTACCCCGGGATTAGCTGAGCAGTTCTTC. It is translated as CASSTPGLAEQFF.